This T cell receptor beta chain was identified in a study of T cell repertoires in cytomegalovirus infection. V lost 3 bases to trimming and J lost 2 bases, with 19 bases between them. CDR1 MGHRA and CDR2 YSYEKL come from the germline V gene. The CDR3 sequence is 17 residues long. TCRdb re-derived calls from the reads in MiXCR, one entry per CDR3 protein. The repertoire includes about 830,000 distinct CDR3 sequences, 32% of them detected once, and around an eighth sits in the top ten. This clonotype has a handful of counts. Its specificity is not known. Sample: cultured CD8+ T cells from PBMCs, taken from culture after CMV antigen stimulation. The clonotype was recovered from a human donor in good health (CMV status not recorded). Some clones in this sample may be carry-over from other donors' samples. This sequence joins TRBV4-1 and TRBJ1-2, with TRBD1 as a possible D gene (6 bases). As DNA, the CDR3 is TGCGCCAGCAGCCAGAAGGAAAACAGGGCCCTGAACTATGGCTACACCTTC. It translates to CASSQKENRALNYGYTF.